The rows below give T cell receptor beta chains drawn from one sample of a study of cytomegalovirus exposure and HLA in healthy donors. Libraries were prepared by immunoSEQ multiplex PCR; TCRdb keeps only in-frame clonotypes and omits some of them. The sample has 190,000 or so clones, 65% to 85% seen once. Sequenced input: PBMCs. These receptors came from a woman aged 18-29 years in good health and CMV-seropositive. Both conserved end residues are trimmed from each CDR3.

V gene: TRBV9; J gene: TRBJ2-2; CDR3 protein: ASTGNTGELF
V gene: TRBV7-8; J gene: TRBJ2-7; CDR3 protein: ASSSSATLRDRAYEQY
V gene: TRBV7-8; J gene: TRBJ1-6; CDR3 protein: ASSREAGTASSYNSPLH
V gene: TRBV6-5; J gene: TRBJ1-3; CDR3 protein: ASTSRGSGNTIY
V gene: TRBV12-5; J gene: TRBJ2-6; CDR3 protein: ASTDSGANVLT
V gene: TRBV12-5; J gene: TRBJ1-5; CDR3 protein: ASGLDSGWNQPQH
V gene: TRBV4-3; J gene: TRBJ2-2; CDR3 protein: ASSHTTRTTGELF
V gene: TRBV9; J gene: TRBJ2-7; CDR3 protein: ASSEGTSGAYEQY
V gene: TRBV7-3; J gene: TRBJ2-3; CDR3 protein: ASSLSGGTDTQY
V gene: TRBV4-1; J gene: TRBJ1-5; CDR3 protein: ASSQPGQGANQPQH
V gene: TRBV15; J gene: TRBJ2-3; CDR3 protein: ATSRKLAGAPDTQY
V gene: TRBV6-4; J gene: TRBJ2-7; CDR3 protein: ASSVGWGNEQY
V gene: TRBV29-1; J gene: TRBJ1-6; CDR3 protein: SAGTGGNSPLH
V gene: TRBV29-1; J gene: TRBJ2-1; CDR3 protein: SARGGGSYNEQF
V gene: TRBV2; J gene: TRBJ1-2; CDR3 protein: ASSADRAGYGYT
V gene: TRBV6-1; J gene: TRBJ1-2; CDR3 protein: ASSDIDISGQGRGYT
V gene: TRBV18; J gene: TRBJ2-1; CDR3 protein: ASSPPAGGETREQF
V gene: TRBV6-5; J gene: TRBJ2-2; CDR3 protein: ASRTTNTGELF